One sample yielded the 26 T cell receptor beta chains listed below, sequenced in a study of PD-1 blockade in mismatch repair-deficient tumors. Their antigens remain unidentified. Produced via immunoSEQ multiplex PCR; TCRdb's table is partial and in-frame only. The sample includes about 9,800 clones, around 88% of them seen just once. Described time point: roughly 10-day in vitro stimulation with candidate neoantigen peptide 2. The material sequenced was cells cultured in vitro, taken from a patient treated with pembrolizumab. The source is an adult with mismatch repair-deficient cancer.

V and J are TRBV7-7 and TRBJ2-3; D call uncertain. V lost 2 bases, J lost 2 bases, and 5 bases lay in between. The CDR3 is 13 amino acids. The germline V gene encodes CDR1 SSHAT and CDR2 FNYEAQ (reference sequence). This chain's CDR3 is CASSLLNTDTQYF. In nucleotides, the CDR3 is TGTGCCAGCAGCTTACTCAACACAGATACGCAGTATTTT.

This chain uses TRBV4-2 with TRBJ2-3; 10 positions match TRBD2. CDR3 length: 19 amino acids. Trimming took 0 bases from V and 0 from J; bases not matched to a gene: 9. Germline CDR1 LGHNA, CDR2 YNFKEQ. This CDR3 is CASSQEAGGTSVSTDTQYF. Here the CDR3 DNA reads TGTGCCAGCAGCCAAGAGGCCGGAGGGACTAGCGTTAGCACAGATACGCAGTATTTT.

Turning to this clone: Sequence at one end of the junction differs from germline and may be a read error. V gene TRBV7-9 combines with J gene TRBJ2-6; no definite D call. The germline V gene has CDR1 SEHNR and CDR2 FQNEAQ (reference sequence). The CDR3 totals 12 residues. CDR3 protein: CASSFGVNVLTF. The CDR3 coding sequence is TGTGCCAGCAGCTTTGGGGTCAACGTCCTGACTTTC.

The rearrangement links TRBV5-1 to TRBJ2-1; 7 positions agree with TRBD2. The CDR3 has 15 residues. CDR1 is SGHRS and CDR2 is YFSETQ in the germline V gene. The V segment lost 6 bases and the J segment 0 bases; nucleotides outside the gene matches: 6. The CDR3 DNA is TGCGCCAGCAACCCTAGCGGAAACTCCTACAATGAGCAGTTCTTC. It yields the protein CASNPSGNSYNEQFF. The full variable domain, in which reference TRBV5-1 and TRBJ2-1 provide the parts outside the CDR3, is KAGVTQTPRYLIKTRGQQVTLSCSPISGHRSVSWYQQTPGQGLQFLFEYFSETQRNKGNFPGRFSGRQFSNSRSEMNVSTLELGDSALYLCASNPSGNSYNEQFFGPGTRLTVL.

This clone turned up a few times. V is TRBV27 and J is TRBJ1-1, with D unclear. The CDR3 has 15 residues. The V end lost 2 bases, the J end lost 1 base, and 11 bases lay between the germline ends. The germline gives CDR1 MNHEY, CDR2 SMNVEV (reference sequence). In DNA form, the CDR3 reads TGTGCCAGCAGTTTACTTGGAGACTGGAACACTGAAGCTTTCTTT. The encoded protein is CASSLLGDWNTEAFF.

With regard to this clone: One junction end disagrees with the germline gene, perhaps due to a read error. The chain recombines TRBV2 with TRBJ2-7; D is uncertain. The CDR3 consists of 13 residues. Germline values: CDR1 SNHLY, CDR2 FYNNEI. CDR3 loop: CASREEVPYEQYF. Here the CDR3 DNA reads TGTGCCAGCAGGGAAGAAGTCCCCTACGAGCAGTACTTC. The full variable domain, with the rest looked up from reference TRBV2 and TRBJ2-7, is EPEVTQTPSHQVTQMGQEVILRCVPISNHLYFYWYRQILGQKVEFLVSFYNNEISEKSEIFDDQFSVERPDGSNFTLKIRSTKLEDSAMYFCASREEVPYEQYFGPGTRLTVT.

The chain couples TRBV10-3 to TRBJ1-2; D is undetermined. Trimming took 3 bases from V and 7 from J, leaving 12 bases between them. The CDR3 has 13 amino acids. In germline, CDR1 is ENHRY, CDR2 SYGVKD. In DNA form, the CDR3 reads TGTGCCATCAGTGATGATGCTCCCGGTGGCTACACCTTC. It is translated as CAISDDAPGGYTF.

This clone was seen a single time. The rearrangement uses TRBV6-5 and TRBJ2-1, with a possible D match to TRBD1 (5 bases). Trimming left V 9 bases short and J 6 bases short, with 18 bases between. The CDR3 runs to 14 residues. Germline CDR1 MNHEY, CDR2 SVGAGI. DNA of the CDR3: TGTGCCAGTAGTCTTTCCGCAGGGTTCAATGAGCAGTTCTTC. The encoded protein is CASSLSAGFNEQFF.

The chain is built from TRBV27 and TRBJ2-3, with D unresolved. Germline CDR1 MNHEY, CDR2 SMNVEV (reference sequence). The CDR3 has 12 residues. Between the trimmed V and J ends, which lost 5 bases and 6 bases, there was a span of 9 bases. CDR3 DNA sequence: TGTGCCAGCAGTCCCGACTGGGATACGCAGTATTTT. This translates into CASSPDWDTQYF.

This chain joins TRBV28 and TRBJ1-1; possibly TRBD1 for D (5 bases). Germline CDR1 is MDHEN and CDR2 is SYDVKM. The CDR3 sequence is 12 residues long. Trimming cost V 2 bases and J 4 bases, with 5 bases left between them. The chain's CDR3 is CASSLQGTEAFF. CDR3 bases: TGTGCCAGCAGTTTACAGGGCACTGAAGCTTTCTTT. Full variable domain (remainder filled in from reference TRBV28 and TRBJ1-1): DVKVTQSSRYLVKRTGEKVFLECVQDMDHENMFWYRQDPGLGLRLIYFSYDVKMKEKGDIPEGYSVSREKKERFSLILESASTNQTSMYLCASSLQGTEAFFGQGTRLTVV.

The V call is TRBV5-1, the J call TRBJ2-1, with 7 bases fitting TRBD2. This CDR3 comprises 13 residues. The germline V gene encodes CDR1 SGHRS and CDR2 YFSETQ. The V gene end was trimmed by 2 bases and the J gene end by 5 bases; junction bases not matched to a gene: 1. Here the CDR3 DNA reads TGCGCCAGCAGCTTTCGGGAGGACAATGAGCAGTTCTTC. Its protein is CASSFREDNEQFF.

This chain uses TRBV27 with TRBJ2-1, with unresolved D. The CDR3 totals 13 residues. Trimming shortened V by 6 bases and J by 2 bases, and 8 bases separated the two germline ends. Germline V CDR1 and CDR2: MNHEY, SMNVEV (reference sequence). CDR3 protein: CASRGFAYNEQFF. CDR3 nucleotide sequence: TGTGCCAGCAGAGGTTTCGCCTACAATGAGCAGTTCTTC.

The genes are TRBV6-5 and TRBJ2-7; a weak D match, TRBD1 (6 bases). The CDR3 contains 14 residues. CDR1 is MNHEY, CDR2 SVGAGI, per germline. Trimming stripped 6 bases from V and 3 bases from J, with 15 bases between. In DNA, the CDR3 is TGTGCCAGCAGGGCCCAAGGGGGTAGCTACGAGCAGTACTTC. Its translation is CASRAQGGSYEQYF.

The J gene is TRBJ1-1, the V gene TRBV2, with no clear D. With 11 bases removed from V and 0 bases from J, the gap between germline ends came to 7 bases. This CDR3 is 11 amino acids long. Germline CDR1 SNHLY, CDR2 FYNNEI. The CDR3 nucleotides read TGTGCCTGCCCCTTGAACACTGAAGCTTTCTTT. Residues: CACPLNTEAFF.

The chain recombines TRBV30 with TRBJ1-1; D is perhaps TRBD1 (6 bases). Germline V lookup: CDR1 GTSNPN, CDR2 SVGIG (reference sequence). Trimming took off 0 bases at V and 1 base at J, with 12 bases between the two ends. This CDR3 comprises 15 residues. Here the CDR3 DNA reads TGTGCCTGGAGTGTACCGTCACAGGGGAACACTGAAGCTTTCTTT. Encoded protein: CAWSVPSQGNTEAFF.

The chain joins TRBV5-1 to TRBJ2-5, with 8 bases matching TRBD1. The germline V gene encodes CDR1 SGHRS and CDR2 YFSETQ. V lost 6 bases to trimming and J lost 1 base; unmatched junction nucleotides: 5. The CDR3 totals 14 residues. The chain's CDR3 is CASMDRAIQETQYF. DNA of the CDR3: TGCGCCAGCATGGACAGGGCCATCCAAGAGACCCAGTACTTC.

This chain uses TRBV5-4 with TRBJ2-5; 9 bases match TRBD2. The junction had 9 bases not matched to a gene; V was cut back by 2 bases and J by 4 bases. CDR1 SGHNT and CDR2 YYREEE come from the germline V gene (reference sequence). The CDR3 is 16 residues long. Here the CDR3 DNA reads TGTGCCAGCAGCTTCGCGTTAGCGGGAGAGGGAGAGACCCAGTACTTC. It is translated as CASSFALAGEGETQYF.

This clone appeared a single time. The V and J genes are TRBV7-8 and TRBJ2-3, with D unclear. Germline CDR1 reads SGHVS; CDR2 reads FQNEAQ. V was trimmed by 2 bases and J by 0 bases, leaving 12 bases between them. The CDR3 is made up of 16 amino acids. This CDR3 reads CASSLQLFASTDTQYF. Written as DNA, the CDR3 is TGTGCCAGCAGCTTACAGCTGTTTGCTAGCACAGATACGCAGTATTTT.

The genes are TRBV19 and TRBJ2-7; 13 bases align to TRBD2. The CDR3 extends over 15 amino acids. With 5 bases clipped from V and 4 bases from J, the junction kept 5 bases outside the gene matches. The germline V gene encodes CDR1 LNHDA and CDR2 SQIVND (reference sequence). The CDR3 DNA is TGTGCCAGTAGTTGGACTAGCGGGAGTATTTACGAGCAGTACTTC. Translating it yields CASSWTSGSIYEQYF.

V and J are TRBV5-1 and TRBJ2-7; 10 nucleotides line up with TRBD2. V dropped 1 base and J dropped 9; count of bases not matched to a gene: 13. CDR1 is SGHRS, CDR2 YFSETQ, per germline. The CDR3 covers 16 residues. CDR3: CASSLQLAGQKMGQYF. The CDR3 DNA reads as TGCGCCAGCAGCTTGCAACTAGCGGGGCAGAAGATGGGGCAGTACTTC. Based on the CDR3 plus reference TRBV5-1 and TRBJ2-7, the full variable domain is KAGVTQTPRYLIKTRGQQVTLSCSPISGHRSVSWYQQTPGQGLQFLFEYFSETQRNKGNFPGRFSGRQFSNSRSEMNVSTLELGDSALYLCASSLQLAGQKMGQYFGPGTRLTVT.

This clone was seen more than once but under ten times. V gene TRBV6-5 combines with J gene TRBJ2-1, with D unresolved. V was clipped by 6 bases and J by 4 bases, with 13 bases between them. The CDR3 length is 14 residues. Germline V gene data show CDR1 as MNHEY and CDR2 as SVGAGI. The CDR3, as DNA: TGTGCCAGCAGAAACTACGAACCTTACAATGAGCAGTTCTTC. Translating gives CASRNYEPYNEQFF.

This chain links TRBV7-2 with TRBJ2-1; D is undetermined. This CDR3 contains 15 residues. Trimming pared 1 base from V and 5 bases from J, leaving 12 bases between. The germline CDR1 and CDR2 sequences are SGHTA and FQGNSA. CDR3 sequence reads: CASSLVGWENNEQFF. The CDR3 nucleotides read TGTGCCAGCAGCTTAGTAGGGTGGGAAAACAATGAGCAGTTCTTC.

J is TRBJ1-5 and V is TRBV6-1; no clear D. The V and J ends lost 2 bases and 9 bases respectively, with 5 bases between them. The CDR3 has 11 amino acids. Looked up from germline, CDR1 is MNHNS and CDR2 is SASEGT. The CDR3 sequence is CASSESRPQHF. CDR3 coding DNA: TGTGCCAGCAGTGAATCTCGGCCCCAGCATTTT.

This rearrangement joins TRBV21-1 to TRBJ2-3; the DNA was not compared with TRBD1, the D call given in the table. TRBV21-1 is reported as a pseudogene. This CDR3 region has 16 residues. The CDR3: CATEWPGRGITDTQYF. In DNA form, the CDR3 reads TGTGCCACCGAATGGCCAGGCAGGGGGATCACAGATACGCAGTATTTT.

This rearrangement joins TRBV30 to TRBJ1-2; D uncertain. CDR3 length equals 13 residues. V lost 2 bases and J 7 bases, leaving 14 bases between the germline ends. Germline V lookup: CDR1 GTSNPN, CDR2 SVGIG (reference sequence). The DNA of the CDR3 is TGTGCCTGGAGTCGGGAAAATACTCGTGGCTACACCTTC. Translating it yields CAWSRENTRGYTF.

V usage is TRBV5-4 and J usage is TRBJ2-1; 8 nucleotides agree with TRBD1. Germline lookup yields CDR1 SGHNT and CDR2 YYREEE (reference sequence). J lost 3 bases, V lost 0 bases, and 2 bases had no gene match. The CDR3 loop spans 15 amino acids. CDR3 coding DNA: TGTGCCAGCAGCTTGGCGGGGACAGGCTACAATGAGCAGTTCTTC. Protein product: CASSLAGTGYNEQFF.